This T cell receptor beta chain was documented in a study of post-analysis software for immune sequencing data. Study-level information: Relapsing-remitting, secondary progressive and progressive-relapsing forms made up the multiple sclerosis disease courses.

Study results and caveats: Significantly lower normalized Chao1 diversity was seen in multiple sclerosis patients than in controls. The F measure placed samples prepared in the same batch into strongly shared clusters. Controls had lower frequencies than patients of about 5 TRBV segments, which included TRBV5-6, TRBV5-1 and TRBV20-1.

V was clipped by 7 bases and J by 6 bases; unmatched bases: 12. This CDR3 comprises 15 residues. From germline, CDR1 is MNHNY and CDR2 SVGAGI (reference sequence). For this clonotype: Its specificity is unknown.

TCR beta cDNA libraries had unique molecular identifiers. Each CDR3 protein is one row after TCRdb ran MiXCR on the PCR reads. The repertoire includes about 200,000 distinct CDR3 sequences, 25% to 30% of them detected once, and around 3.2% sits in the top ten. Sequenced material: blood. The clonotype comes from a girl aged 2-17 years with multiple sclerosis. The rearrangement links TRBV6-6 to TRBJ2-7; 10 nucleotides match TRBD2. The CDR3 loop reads CASTRLAGDRSEQYF. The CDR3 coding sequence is TGTGCCAGCACCCGGCTAGCGGGAGATAGGAGCGAGCAGTACTTC.